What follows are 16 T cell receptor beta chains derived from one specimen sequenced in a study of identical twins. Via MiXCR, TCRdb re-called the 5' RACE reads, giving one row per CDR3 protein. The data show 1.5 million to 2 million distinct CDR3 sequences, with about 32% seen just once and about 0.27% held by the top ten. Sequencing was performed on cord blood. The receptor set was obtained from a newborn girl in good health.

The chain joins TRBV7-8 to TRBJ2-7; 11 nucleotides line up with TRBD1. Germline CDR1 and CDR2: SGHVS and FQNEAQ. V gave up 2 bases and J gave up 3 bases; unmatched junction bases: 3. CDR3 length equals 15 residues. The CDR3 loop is CASSLRDRGNYEQYF. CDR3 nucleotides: TGTGCCAGCAGCTTAAGGGACAGGGGGAACTACGAGCAGTACTTC.

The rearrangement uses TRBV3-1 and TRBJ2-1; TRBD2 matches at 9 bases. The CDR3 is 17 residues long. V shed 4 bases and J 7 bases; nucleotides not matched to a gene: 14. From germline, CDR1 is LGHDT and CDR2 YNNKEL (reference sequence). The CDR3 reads CASSRTLSSGSRNEQFF. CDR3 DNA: TGTGCCAGCAGCCGCACACTGAGTAGCGGGAGCCGAAATGAGCAGTTCTTC.

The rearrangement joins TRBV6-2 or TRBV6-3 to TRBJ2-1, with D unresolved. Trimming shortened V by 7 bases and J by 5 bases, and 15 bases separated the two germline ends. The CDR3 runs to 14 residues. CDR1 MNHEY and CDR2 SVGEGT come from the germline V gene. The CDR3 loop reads CASTRPRLNNEQFF. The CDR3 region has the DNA TGTGCCAGCACTCGGCCGAGACTTAACAATGAGCAGTTCTTC.

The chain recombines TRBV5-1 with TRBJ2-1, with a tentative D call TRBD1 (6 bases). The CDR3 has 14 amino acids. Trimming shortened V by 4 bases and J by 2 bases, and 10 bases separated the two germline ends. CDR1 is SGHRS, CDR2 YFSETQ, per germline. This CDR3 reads CASSEGQTYNEQFF. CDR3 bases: TGCGCCAGCAGCGAGGGACAAACCTACAATGAGCAGTTCTTC.

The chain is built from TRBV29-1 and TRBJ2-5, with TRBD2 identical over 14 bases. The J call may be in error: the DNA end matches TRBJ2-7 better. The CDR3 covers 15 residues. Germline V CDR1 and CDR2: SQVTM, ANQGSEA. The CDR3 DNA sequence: TGCAGCGTAGTTAAGGGACTAGCGGGAGAAGGCGAGCAGTACTTC. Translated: CSVVKGLAGEGEQYF.

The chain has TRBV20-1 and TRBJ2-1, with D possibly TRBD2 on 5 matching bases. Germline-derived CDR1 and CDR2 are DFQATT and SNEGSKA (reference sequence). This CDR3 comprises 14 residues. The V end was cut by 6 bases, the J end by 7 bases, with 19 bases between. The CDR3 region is CSAPASGSRNEQFF. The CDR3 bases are TGCAGTGCCCCTGCGTCGGGGAGTCGAAATGAGCAGTTCTTC.

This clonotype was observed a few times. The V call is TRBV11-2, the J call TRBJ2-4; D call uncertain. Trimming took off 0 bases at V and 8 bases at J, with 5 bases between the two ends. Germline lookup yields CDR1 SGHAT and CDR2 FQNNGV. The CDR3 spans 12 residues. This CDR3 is CASSLDAYIQYF. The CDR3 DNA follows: TGTGCCAGCAGCTTAGATGCGTACATTCAGTACTTC.

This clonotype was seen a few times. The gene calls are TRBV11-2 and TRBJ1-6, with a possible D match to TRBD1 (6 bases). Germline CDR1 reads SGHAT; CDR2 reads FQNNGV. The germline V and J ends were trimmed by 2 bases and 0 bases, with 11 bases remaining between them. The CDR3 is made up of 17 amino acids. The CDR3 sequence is CASSLKQGRSYNSPLHF. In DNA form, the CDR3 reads TGTGCCAGCAGCTTAAAACAGGGTCGCTCCTATAATTCACCCCTCCACTTT.

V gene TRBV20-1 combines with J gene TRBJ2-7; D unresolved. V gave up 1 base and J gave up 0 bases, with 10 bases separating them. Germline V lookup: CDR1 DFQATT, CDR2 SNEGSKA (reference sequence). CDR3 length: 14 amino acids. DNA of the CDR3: TGCAGTGCTAGAGTGGGAATGGACTCCTACGAGCAGTACTTC. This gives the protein CSARVGMDSYEQYF.

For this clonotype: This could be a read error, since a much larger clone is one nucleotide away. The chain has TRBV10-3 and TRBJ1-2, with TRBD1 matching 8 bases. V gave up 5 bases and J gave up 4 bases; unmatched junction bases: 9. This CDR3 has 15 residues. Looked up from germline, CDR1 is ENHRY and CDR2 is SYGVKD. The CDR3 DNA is TGTGCCATCAGTCCACAGACAGGGGTAGGCTATGGCTACACCTTC. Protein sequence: CAISPQTGVGYGYTF.

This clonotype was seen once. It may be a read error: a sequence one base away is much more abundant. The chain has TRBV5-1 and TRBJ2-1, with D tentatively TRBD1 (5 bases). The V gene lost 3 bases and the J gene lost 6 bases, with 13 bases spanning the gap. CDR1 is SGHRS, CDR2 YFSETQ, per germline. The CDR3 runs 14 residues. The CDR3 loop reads CASSSETACNEQFF. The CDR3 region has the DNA TGCGCCAGCAGCTCGGAGACAGCCTGCAATGAGCAGTTCTTC. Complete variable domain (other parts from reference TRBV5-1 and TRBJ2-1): KAGVTQTPRYLIKTRGQQVTLSCSPISGHRSVSWYQQTPGQGLQFLFEYFSETQRNKGNFPGRFSGRQFSNSRSEMNVSTLELGDSALYLCASSSETACNEQFFGPGTRLTVL.

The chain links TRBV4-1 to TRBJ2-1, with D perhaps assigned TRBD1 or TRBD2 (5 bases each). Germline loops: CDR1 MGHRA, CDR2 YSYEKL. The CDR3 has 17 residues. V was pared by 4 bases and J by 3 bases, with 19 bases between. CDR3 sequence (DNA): TGCGCCAGCAGCCCTCCGCGGACGGGGACCAACTACAATGAGCAGTTCTTC. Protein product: CASSPPRTGTNYNEQFF.

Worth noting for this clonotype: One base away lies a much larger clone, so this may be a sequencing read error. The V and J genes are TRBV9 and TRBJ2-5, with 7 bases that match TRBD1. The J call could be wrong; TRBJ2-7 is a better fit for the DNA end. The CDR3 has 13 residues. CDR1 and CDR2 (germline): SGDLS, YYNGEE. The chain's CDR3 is CAGSLGGSHEQYF. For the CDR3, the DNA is TGTGCCGGCAGTTTAGGGGGCAGTCACGAGCAGTACTTC.

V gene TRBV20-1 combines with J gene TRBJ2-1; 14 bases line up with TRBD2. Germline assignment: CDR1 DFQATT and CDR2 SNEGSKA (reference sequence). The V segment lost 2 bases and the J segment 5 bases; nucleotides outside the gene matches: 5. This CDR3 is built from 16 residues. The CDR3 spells CSARFWTSGGNNEQFF. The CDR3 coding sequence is TGCAGTGCTAGATTCTGGACTAGCGGGGGGAACAATGAGCAGTTCTTC.

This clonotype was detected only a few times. DNA of the CDR3: TGCGCCAGCAGCTTTGAGCGGTCCCAAGAGACCCAGTACTTC. It translates to CASSFERSQETQYF. The genes are TRBV5-1 and TRBJ2-5, with D tentatively TRBD2 (5 bases). Germline CDR1 and CDR2: SGHRS and YFSETQ. The CDR3 length is 14 residues. Trimming shortened V by 2 bases and J by 1 base, and 9 bases separated the two germline ends.

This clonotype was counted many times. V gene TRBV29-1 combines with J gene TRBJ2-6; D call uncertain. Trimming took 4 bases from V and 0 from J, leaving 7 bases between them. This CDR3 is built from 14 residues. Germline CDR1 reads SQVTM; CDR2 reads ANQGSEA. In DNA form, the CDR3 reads TGCAGCGTTGGACACTTCTCTGGGGCCAACGTCCTGACTTTC. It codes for CSVGHFSGANVLTF.